The T cell receptor beta chain described here comes from a study of liver allograft versus peripheral blood T cells. Overall study context: Recipients' peripheral blood supplied the T cell receptor repertoires against which those in transplanted livers were compared.

A single record per CDR3 protein comes from TCRdb applying MiXCR to the reads. This sample has over 10,000 distinct CDR3 sequences, with around 18% found just once. Comments on this clonotype: Its antigen remains unidentified.

Findings of the study overall: Liver allografts reportedly held T cell receptor repertoires unlike those in peripheral blood.

CDR1 and CDR2 from the germline V gene are MGHDK and SYGVNS. This CDR3 is built from 12 residues. V was trimmed by 4 bases and J by 4 bases, leaving 7 bases between them. This clonotype was obtained from a human patient who had a liver transplant. A subset of T cells may come from the graft donor. The chain has TRBV25-1 and TRBJ1-2; D remains unclear. The CDR3 DNA follows: TGTGCCAGCAGTGCCAATACCTATGGCTACACCTTC. Its protein product is CASSANTYGYTF.